These 30 T cell receptor beta chains came from one sample sequenced in a study of graft-versus-host responses after intestinal transplantation. These TCRs are of unknown antigen specificity. TCRdb's table, derived via immunoSEQ multiplex PCR, lists solely in-frame clones and lacks some. In the table there are about 89,000 clones, roughly 91% of which are singletons. Sample: unstimulated CD4+ T cells sorted from spleen or lymph node cells, taken before intestinal transplant. Receptors were obtained from a human donor who received an intestinal transplant.

The rearrangement uses TRBV9 and TRBJ1-2; the D is unclear. Germline V gene data show CDR1 as SGDLS and CDR2 as YYNGEE. V lost 0 bases, J lost 4 bases, and 7 bases lay in between. This CDR3 has 13 residues. The CDR3 nucleotides read TGTGCCAGCAGCGTAGACAGTCGCTATGGCTACACCTTC. This codes for CASSVDSRYGYTF.

The rearrangement uses TRBV5-1 and TRBJ2-5; D is ambiguous. Germline V gene lookup returns CDR1 SGHRS and CDR2 YFSETQ. The CDR3 has 14 residues. Deletions cut 1 base from V and 7 bases from J, with 14 bases between. CDR3: CASSLRAETGTQYF. CDR3 coding DNA: TGCGCCAGCAGCTTGAGAGCTGAGACGGGGACCCAGTACTTC.

Points on this clone: Other DNA sequences in this sample translate to the same CDR3. The J gene is TRBJ1-1, the V gene TRBV30; D is unclear. The CDR3 covers 17 residues. Between the trimmed V and J ends, which lost 5 bases and 4 bases, there was a span of 26 bases. Germline V lookup: CDR1 GTSNPN, CDR2 SVGIG (reference sequence). CDR3 residues: CAWVSGNADLRVTEAFF. DNA of the CDR3: TGTGCCTGGGTCTCGGGAAATGCCGATTTACGTGTCACTGAAGCTTTCTTT.

The chain combines TRBV5-1 with TRBJ1-1; 7 bases match TRBD1. The CDR3 has 14 residues. CDR1 SGHRS and CDR2 YFSETQ come from the germline V gene. Unmatched junction bases numbered 6, after V lost 4 bases and J lost 3 bases. CDR3 DNA: TGCGCCAGCAGCGGCCGGGACAGCTACACTGAAGCTTTCTTT. It yields the protein CASSGRDSYTEAFF.

The chain joins TRBV5-4 to TRBJ2-5; the D gene is possibly TRBD1 (5 bases). The CDR3 is 14 amino acids. V lost 3 bases to trimming and J lost 5 bases, with 14 bases between them. The germline V gene encodes CDR1 SGHNT and CDR2 YYREEE (reference sequence). The CDR3 protein is CASSSQGRIETQYF. CDR3 coding DNA: TGTGCCAGCAGCTCCCAGGGTAGGATCGAGACCCAGTACTTC.

This chain connects TRBV4-3 to TRBJ2-1, with 14 bases that match TRBD2. CDR3 length: 18 amino acids. From germline, CDR1 is LGHNA and CDR2 YSLEER. Unmatched junction bases numbered 10, after V lost 0 bases and J lost 9 bases. CDR3 residues: CASSQELPGTSGGGEQFF. The DNA of the CDR3 is TGCGCCAGCAGCCAAGAACTCCCGGGGACTAGCGGGGGAGGTGAGCAGTTCTTC.

This chain connects TRBV6-1 to TRBJ2-7; D might be TRBD2 (5 bases). Germline V gene lookup returns CDR1 MNHNS and CDR2 SASEGT. V was cut by 5 bases and J by 4 bases, with 18 bases left in between. This CDR3 is built from 15 residues. The DNA of the CDR3 is TGTGCCAGCAGTTTACACCGGGGATTACAGTACGAGCAGTACTTC. Protein product: CASSLHRGLQYEQYF.

This clone has a handful of counts. The CDR3 DNA reads as TGCGCCAGCAGCCAAGGGACATATAATTCACCCCTCCACTTT. This gives the protein CASSQGTYNSPLHF. The chain links TRBV4-3 to TRBJ1-6; maybe TRBD1 (5 bases). V was shortened by 1 base and J by 4 bases, with 5 bases between the two germline ends. In germline, CDR1 is LGHNA, CDR2 YSLEER. CDR3 length: 14 amino acids.

The chain couples TRBV7-7 to TRBJ2-7, with 7 bases that match TRBD2. There are 13 residues in the CDR3. J was trimmed by 7 bases and V by 3 bases; bases with no gene match: 6. Germline-derived CDR1 and CDR2 are SSHAT and FNYEAQ (reference sequence). CDR3 protein: CASSLTSTGEQYF. The CDR3, as DNA: TGTGCCAGCAGCTTGACTAGCACGGGGGAGCAGTACTTC.

The chain is built from TRBV5-1 and TRBJ2-5, with 9 nucleotides matching TRBD2. CDR1 and CDR2 (germline): SGHRS, YFSETQ. The junction had 13 bases not matched to a gene; V was cut back by 3 bases and J by 4 bases. This CDR3 is 17 amino acids long. In nucleotides, the CDR3 is TGCGCCAGCAGCTCTGCGCGGGGGGGCCTCTTGAGAGAGACCCAGTACTTC. Protein sequence: CASSSARGGLLRETQYF.

The CDR3 DNA reads TGTGCCAGCAGCTTAGGACAGGGGATGTACGAGCAGTACTTC. Protein: CASSLGQGMYEQYF. This sequence joins TRBV7-9 and TRBJ2-7, with 8 bases identical to TRBD1. V shed 1 base and J 4 bases; nucleotides not matched to a gene: 3. CDR3 length equals 14 residues. Germline V CDR1 and CDR2: SEHNR, FQNEAQ (reference sequence).

V and J are TRBV5-1 and TRBJ2-7; TRBD1 matches at 9 bases. Germline lookup yields CDR1 SGHRS and CDR2 YFSETQ. The CDR3 totals 14 residues. V lost 7 bases to trimming and J lost 1 base; unmatched junction nucleotides: 6. The CDR3 loop reads CASGRQGGSYEQYF. The CDR3 DNA reads TGCGCCAGCGGCCGACAGGGGGGTTCCTACGAGCAGTACTTC.

V gene TRBV7-9 combines with J gene TRBJ2-3, with a possible D match to TRBD1 (5 bases). Between the trimmed V and J ends, which lost 7 bases and 2 bases, there was a span of 16 bases. The CDR3 is 15 residues long. Germline values: CDR1 SEHNR, CDR2 FQNEAQ (reference sequence). The CDR3 DNA is TGTGCCAGCACCCCCGTGGGGCTTATCACAGATACGCAGTATTTT. Encoded protein: CASTPVGLITDTQYF.

The gene calls are TRBV7-2 and TRBJ2-3, with 8 bases fitting TRBD2. This CDR3 contains 15 residues. Germline CDR1 and CDR2: SGHTA and FQGNSA. V lost 1 base, J lost 1 base, and 1 base stayed unmatched. The CDR3 region is CASSLVSGGTDTQYF. CDR3 DNA: TGTGCCAGCAGCTTAGTTAGCGGGGGCACAGATACGCAGTATTTT.

This rearrangement joins TRBV6-5 to TRBJ2-1; 10 bases agree with TRBD2. CDR1 and CDR2 from the germline V gene are MNHEY and SVGAGI. CDR3 length: 12 amino acids. The J segment lost 8 bases and the V segment lost 7 bases, leaving 2 bases of the junction unmatched. The CDR3 is CASNSGGYEQFF. CDR3 coding DNA: TGTGCCAGCAATAGCGGGGGGTATGAGCAGTTCTTC.

The V and J genes are TRBV19 and TRBJ2-2, with 9 bases fitting TRBD1. The CDR3 sequence is 16 residues long. The germline V gene encodes CDR1 LNHDA and CDR2 SQIVND (reference sequence). Trimming cost V 3 bases and J 7 bases; bases outside gene matches: 9. CDR3 DNA sequence: TGTGCCAGTAGTATCCGTGGAACAGGGGGCAGCGGGGAGCTGTTTTTT. Translating it yields CASSIRGTGGSGELFF.

The chain uses TRBV4-3 and TRBJ2-2; maybe TRBD1 (6 bases). This CDR3 has 15 amino acids. CDR1 LGHNA and CDR2 YSLEER come from the germline V gene. Trimming left V 0 bases short and J 5 bases short, with 10 bases between. This chain's CDR3 is CASSQEVRGTGELFF. The CDR3 DNA sequence: TGCGCCAGCAGCCAAGAGGTCAGGGGAACCGGGGAGCTGTTTTTT.

The chain recombines TRBV7-2 with TRBJ2-3; TRBD2 agrees at 10 bases. V shed 2 bases and J 6 bases; nucleotides not matched to a gene: 14. Germline V gene data show CDR1 as SGHTA and CDR2 as FQGNSA. The CDR3 loop spans 18 amino acids. DNA for the CDR3: TGTGCCAGCAGCTTAAGGAGCACTAGCGGGGTTGTGAGGGATACGCAGTATTTT. Protein sequence: CASSLRSTSGVVRDTQYF. The entire variable domain, with the rest obtained from reference TRBV7-2 and TRBJ2-3, is as follows: GAGVSQSPSNKVTEKGKDVELRCDPISGHTALYWYRQSLGQGLEFLIYFQGNSAPDKSGLPSDRFSAERTGGSVSTLTIQRTQQEDSAVYLCASSLRSTSGVVRDTQYFGPGTRLTVL.

The CDR3 region is CASSFASGLLSGANVLTF. In DNA, the CDR3 is TGTGCCAGCAGCTTCGCGTCGGGACTCCTCTCTGGGGCCAACGTCCTGACTTTC. V usage is TRBV7-9 and J usage is TRBJ2-6; D may be TRBD2 (6 bases). Trimming removed 3 bases at V and 0 bases at J, with 15 bases between. This CDR3 contains 18 residues. Germline V gene data show CDR1 as SEHNR and CDR2 as FQNEAQ (reference sequence).

The chain couples TRBV5-1 to TRBJ1-6; perhaps TRBD1 as D (6 bases). Trimming took off 5 bases at V and 7 bases at J, with 10 bases between the two ends. CDR1 is SGHRS, CDR2 YFSETQ, per germline. The CDR3 extends over 13 amino acids. The CDR3 DNA sequence: TGCGCCAGCAGACAAACAGGGAATTCACCCCTCCACTTT. Its translation: CASRQTGNSPLHF.

The J gene is TRBJ2-7, the V gene TRBV19; a possible D gene is TRBD1 (5 bases). Germline lookup yields CDR1 LNHDA and CDR2 SQIVND (reference sequence). The V end was cut by 3 bases, the J end by 4 bases, with 16 bases between. The CDR3 runs to 15 residues. CDR3 protein: CASSIAGLPSYEQYF. The CDR3 bases are TGTGCCAGTAGTATTGCAGGGCTCCCAAGTTACGAGCAGTACTTC.

CDR3: CASSFMVNRGQVGKEKLFF. CDR3 sequence (DNA): TGTGCCAGCAGCTTCATGGTCAATAGGGGGCAAGTTGGAAAAGAAAAACTGTTTTTT. The J gene is TRBJ1-4, the V gene TRBV7-9; 7 positions agree with TRBD1. CDR3 size: 19 residues. V trimming: 3 bases; J trimming: 8 bases; junction bases outside the gene matches: 21. CDR1 is SEHNR, CDR2 FQNEAQ, per germline (reference sequence).

J is TRBJ2-1 and V is TRBV7-2; unclear D gene. The ends were cut back, 1 base at V and 0 bases at J, with 7 bases in the middle. From germline, CDR1 is SGHTA and CDR2 FQGNSA. CDR3 length: 15 residues. CDR3 amino acids: CASSLVASSYNEQFF. CDR3 coding DNA: TGTGCCAGCAGCTTAGTTGCGAGCTCCTACAATGAGCAGTTCTTC.

The V and J genes are TRBV19 and TRBJ2-3; D is undetermined. The germline gives CDR1 LNHDA, CDR2 SQIVND (reference sequence). This CDR3 spans 14 amino acids. The V end was cut by 2 bases, the J end by 8 bases, with 14 bases between. The CDR3, as DNA: TGTGCCAGTAGTATACACGACCCCCCAGGTACGCAGTATTTT. Amino acids: CASSIHDPPGTQYF. The whole variable domain, filled in from reference TRBV19 and TRBJ2-3, reads DGGITQSPKYLFRKEGQNVTLSCEQNLNHDAMYWYRQDPGQGLRLIYYSQIVNDFQKGDIAEGYSVSREKKESFPLTVTSAQKNPTAFYLCASSIHDPPGTQYFGPGTRLTVL.

This chain links TRBV18 with TRBJ1-4; D is perhaps TRBD1 (5 bases). Germline CDR1 reads KGHSH; CDR2 reads LQKENI. The CDR3 length is 14 residues. The V end lost 5 bases, the J end lost 8 bases, and 15 bases lay between the germline ends. Here the CDR3 DNA reads TGTGCCAGCTCAGCCGACAGCTGGTCGGAAAAACTGTTTTTT. Its protein product is CASSADSWSEKLFF.

The chain joins TRBV7-2 to TRBJ2-7, with D maybe TRBD2 (5 bases). Looked up from germline, CDR1 is SGHTA and CDR2 is FQGNSA. V lost 5 bases and J lost 2, with 16 bases in between. CDR3 size: 15 residues. CDR3 bases: TGTGCCAGCAGCCTCGTGGGTAGCGAACCCTACGAGCAGTACTTC. Translation: CASSLVGSEPYEQYF.

The V and J genes are TRBV4-3 and TRBJ1-1; D is possibly TRBD1 (5 bases). Trimming cost V 1 base and J 4 bases, with 13 bases left between them. From germline, CDR1 is LGHNA and CDR2 YSLEER. The CDR3 has 15 residues. CDR3 nucleotides: TGCGCCAGCAGCCAAGTCGTTTTCGGGGGCACTGAAGCTTTCTTT. Translating gives CASSQVVFGGTEAFF.

This chain links TRBV19 with TRBJ1-1; 7 bases align to TRBD1. Germline values: CDR1 LNHDA, CDR2 SQIVND (reference sequence). The CDR3 length is 12 residues. V shed 7 bases, J shed 8 bases, and the junction held 7 bases outside the gene matches. The CDR3 sequence is CASTKGTDEAFF. CDR3 coding DNA: TGTGCCAGTACCAAAGGGACAGACGAAGCTTTCTTT.

The chain recombines TRBV7-2 with TRBJ2-3; D is unresolved. The CDR3 consists of 16 residues. Germline loops: CDR1 SGHTA, CDR2 FQGNSA. V was shortened by 3 bases and J by 5 bases, with 18 bases between the two germline ends. The CDR3 loop reads CASSLRSPPAGDTQYF. The CDR3 bases are TGTGCCAGCAGCTTGAGAAGCCCTCCTGCAGGAGATACGCAGTATTTT.

The chain carries TRBV10-1 and TRBJ2-2, with a tentative D call TRBD2 (5 bases). Germline CDR1 and CDR2: WNHNN and SYGVQD (reference sequence). Trimming took 4 bases from V and 5 from J, leaving 8 bases between them. CDR3 length equals 13 residues. CDR3 bases: TGCGCCAGCAGTGGAGGCGGGACCGGGGAGCTGTTTTTT. This translates into CASSGGGTGELFF.